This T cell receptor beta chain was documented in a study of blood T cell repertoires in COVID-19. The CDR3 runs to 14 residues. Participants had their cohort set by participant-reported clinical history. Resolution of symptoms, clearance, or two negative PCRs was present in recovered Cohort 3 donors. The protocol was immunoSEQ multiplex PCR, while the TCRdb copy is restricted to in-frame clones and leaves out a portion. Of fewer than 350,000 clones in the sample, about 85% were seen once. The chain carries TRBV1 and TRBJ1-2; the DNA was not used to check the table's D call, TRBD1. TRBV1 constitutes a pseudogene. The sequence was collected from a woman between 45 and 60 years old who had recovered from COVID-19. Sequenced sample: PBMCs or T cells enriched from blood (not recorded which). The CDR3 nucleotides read TGCACCAGCAGCCAAGAGACAGGGGATTATGGCTACACCTTC. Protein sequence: CTSSQETGDYGYTF.